The table lists the clone carrying this TCR beta chain with many counts. Arm-PCR of CDR3 regions with iRepertoire HTBI primers generated TCR beta libraries. Each CDR3 protein is one row after TCRdb ran MiXCR on the multiplex PCR reads. The sample holds roughly 520,000 distinct CDR3 sequences, approximately 12% seen once. This sample was taken from a study of regulatory T cells in long-lasting Graves disease. The time point: newly diagnosed GD, antithyroid drugs for less than 3 months. From PBMCs, RNA was extracted and then used to make the TCR library. The germline V and J ends were trimmed by 4 bases and 4 bases, with 19 bases remaining between them. Germline CDR1 LNHDA, CDR2 SQIVND (reference sequence). This CDR3 is built from 16 residues. Separately, the same data were catalogued under a study of T cells in Graves' hyperthyroidism and ophthalmopathy. From that paper: Thyroid ultrasound and orbital computed tomography, with clinical symptoms and serum thyroxine and TRAb, informed diagnoses.

Source: peripheral blood mononuclear cells (PBMCs), taken at new diagnosis, from a patient treated with antithyroid drugs. The chain employs TRBV19 and TRBJ2-5; possible D gene TRBD2, 6 bases. This sequence originates from a woman aged 30 to 39 with Graves disease. The CDR3 coding sequence is TGTGCCAGTAGTAACCTGCCGGGCCGGAGGGGAGAGACCCAGTACTTC. Translation: CASSNLPGRRGETQYF.